The 8 T cell receptor beta chains in this list originate from one sample, sequenced in a study of OX40 agonist ivuxolimab in advanced cancers. The data were produced by immunoSEQ multiplex PCR, yet TCRdb's version contains in-frame clones alone and is incomplete. The profile shows approximately 58,000 clones, 65% to 85% of them singletons. Sequences were derived from CD4+ or CD8+ T cells sorted from blood, sampled in a trial of the OX40 agonist ivuxolimab. The receptors derive from an adult with an advanced solid tumor such as melanoma, head and neck, liver or kidney cancer.

The gene calls are TRBV7-9 and TRBJ1-1; D unresolved. The CDR3 loop spans 12 amino acids. Germline CDR1 and CDR2: SEHNR and FQNEAQ (reference sequence). Trimming stripped 1 base from V and 7 bases from J, with 7 bases between. The CDR3 reads CASSLGGIEAFF. The CDR3 DNA reads TGTGCCAGCAGCTTAGGCGGTATTGAAGCTTTCTTT.

This clone has only one observation. The chain combines TRBV5-1 with TRBJ2-3; 10 positions agree with TRBD2. CDR1 SGHRS and CDR2 YFSETQ come from the germline V gene. V trimming: 4 bases; J trimming: 2 bases; junction bases outside the gene matches: 7. There are 16 residues in the CDR3. The chain's CDR3 is CASSQGTSAYTDTQYF. CDR3 bases: TGCGCCAGCAGCCAAGGGACTAGCGCCTACACAGATACGCAGTATTTT.

CDR3 sequence reads: CASRATGTYGYTF. CDR3 in DNA: TGTGCCAGCAGGGCGACAGGGACCTATGGCTACACCTTC. The genes are TRBV5-6 and TRBJ1-2, with 7 nucleotides matching TRBD1. V lost 5 bases to trimming and J lost 4 bases; unmatched junction nucleotides: 5. The CDR3 covers 13 residues. Per germline, CDR1 SGHDT and CDR2 YYEEEE.

CDR3 bases: TGCAGCGTTGAAGTGGAAAGTTCCTACGAGCAGTACTTC. This translates into CSVEVESSYEQYF. V gene TRBV29-1 combines with J gene TRBJ2-7, with D hard to call. Per the germline V gene, CDR1 is SQVTM and CDR2 is ANQGSEA. The V end lost 1 base, the J end lost 1 base, and 8 bases lay between the germline ends. This CDR3 contains 13 residues.

The chain combines TRBV28 with TRBJ2-5; weak D call: TRBD2 (6 bases). The V end lost 6 bases, the J end lost 1 base, and 21 bases lay between the germline ends. Germline V gives CDR1 MDHEN, CDR2 SYDVKM. This CDR3 has 17 amino acids. CDR3 residues: CASSLAGRTGGQETQYF. The CDR3 DNA reads as TGTGCCAGCAGCCTAGCCGGAAGGACCGGGGGCCAAGAGACCCAGTACTTC. Full variable domain (missing parts from reference TRBV28 and TRBJ2-5): DVKVTQSSRYLVKRTGEKVFLECVQDMDHENMFWYRQDPGLGLRLIYFSYDVKMKEKGDIPEGYSVSREKKERFSLILESASTNQTSMYLCASSLAGRTGGQETQYFGPGTRLLVL.

V usage is TRBV19 and J usage is TRBJ2-3, with a possible D match to TRBD2 (6 bases). Germline lookup yields CDR1 LNHDA and CDR2 SQIVND (reference sequence). The V end lost 6 bases, the J end lost 2 bases, and 15 bases lay between the germline ends. The CDR3 is 15 amino acids. The DNA of the CDR3 is TGTGCCAGTAGACCACCGGGACTCCTCACAGATACGCAGTATTTT. This translates into CASRPPGLLTDTQYF.

This sequence joins TRBV11-2 and TRBJ2-3, with D unclear. Trimming took off 1 base at V and 6 bases at J, with 5 bases between the two ends. CDR1 is SGHAT, CDR2 FQNNGV, per germline. This CDR3 has 12 amino acids. CDR3: CASSLVLDTQYF. CDR3 DNA sequence: TGTGCCAGCAGCTTAGTCCTTGATACGCAGTATTTT.

This chain joins TRBV5-1 and TRBJ2-5; D is possibly TRBD1 or TRBD2 (5 bases each). Deletions cut 0 bases from V and 2 bases from J, with 11 bases between. Germline V lookup: CDR1 SGHRS, CDR2 YFSETQ. The length of the CDR3 is 15 residues. The CDR3 protein is CASSLAGWGQETQYF. CDR3 bases: TGCGCCAGCAGCTTGGCCGGGTGGGGGCAAGAGACCCAGTACTTC.